Below, 14 T cell receptor beta chains from the same sample are listed, as sequenced in a study of cytomegalovirus exposure and HLA in healthy donors. Primers for the PCR totalled 60 Vbeta and 13 Jbeta. TCRdb keeps only in-frame clones here, not all; method: immunoSEQ multiplex PCR. The profile shows over 85,000 clones, 67% of them singletons. The specimen sequenced was PBMCs. Every receptor here comes from a young man in good health and CMV-seronegative.

The chain links TRBV19 to TRBJ1-3; D not certain. With 10 bases removed from V and 0 bases from J, the gap between germline ends came to 10 bases. Germline values: CDR1 LNHDA, CDR2 SQIVND (reference sequence). The CDR3 contains 13 residues. Here the CDR3 reads CATDQRSGNTIYF. DNA of the CDR3: TGTGCCACCGATCAGCGCTCTGGAAACACCATATATTTT.

V gene TRBV2 combines with J gene TRBJ1-3; no clear D. Germline V gene sequence: CDR1 SNHLY, CDR2 FYNNEI. This CDR3 contains 15 residues. The ends were cut back, 3 bases at V and 1 base at J, with 10 bases in the middle. The CDR3 nucleotides read TGTGCCAGCAGTGAGTGGGCAGGTTCTGGAAACACCATATATTTT. It encodes CASSEWAGSGNTIYF.

The sample holds a few counts of this clone. This chain connects TRBV6-5 to TRBJ1-5, with D hard to call. V lost 4 bases to trimming and J lost 5 bases, with 9 bases between them. Germline values: CDR1 MNHEY, CDR2 SVGAGI. This CDR3 is built from 13 residues. CDR3 nucleotides: TGTGCCAGCAGTTTTGGCGGTTATCAGCCCCAGCATTTT. It encodes CASSFGGYQPQHF.

CDR3 protein: CASTGSRDQPQHF. In DNA, the CDR3 is TGTGCCAGCACTGGAAGCAGGGATCAGCCCCAGCATTTT. This chain links TRBV6-5 with TRBJ1-5, with D possibly TRBD1 on 5 matching bases. Germline V gene sequence: CDR1 MNHEY, CDR2 SVGAGI. Trimming stripped 7 bases from V and 5 bases from J, with 12 bases between. The CDR3 is made up of 13 amino acids.

The chain recombines TRBV6-5 with TRBJ1-4; 8 bases line up with TRBD1. Looked up from germline, CDR1 is MNHEY and CDR2 is SVGAGI. The CDR3 extends over 15 amino acids. V lost 5 bases, J lost 8 bases, and 10 bases stayed unmatched. CDR3 bases: TGTGCCAGCAGTAGGGTAGGACAGGGTAACGAAAAACTGTTTTTT. Its protein is CASSRVGQGNEKLFF.

The rearrangement links TRBV27 to TRBJ2-6; D not certain. The CDR3 spans 14 residues. V lost 5 bases and J lost 1, with 6 bases in between. The germline CDR1 and CDR2 sequences are MNHEY and SMNVEV (reference sequence). The CDR3 DNA reads TGTGCCAGCAGTCAGGTTTCTGGGGCCAACGTCCTGACTTTC. The encoded protein is CASSQVSGANVLTF.

The V gene is TRBV18, the J gene TRBJ1-4, with TRBD1 as a possible D gene (5 bases). The CDR3 has 16 residues. Germline loops: CDR1 KGHSH, CDR2 LQKENI. With 1 base removed from V and 6 bases from J, the gap between germline ends came to 15 bases. CDR3 loop: CASSPQNSGDDEKLFF. The CDR3 nucleotides read TGTGCCAGCTCACCACAAAATTCGGGGGACGATGAAAAACTGTTTTTT.

The chain links TRBV30 to TRBJ1-4, with 8 bases identical to TRBD1. This CDR3 contains 12 residues. After removal of 6 bases from V and 6 bases from J, the junction contained 3 bases not matched to a gene. Germline lookup yields CDR1 GTSNPN and CDR2 SVGIG (reference sequence). The CDR3 DNA reads TGTGCCTGCCGGACAGGGTATGAAAAACTGTTTTTT. It is translated as CACRTGYEKLFF.

V and J are TRBV14 and TRBJ1-1, with TRBD1 matching over 7 bases. The J segment lost 5 bases and the V segment lost 2 bases, leaving 2 bases of the junction unmatched. This CDR3 comprises 13 residues. Germline CDR1 is SGHDN and CDR2 is FVKESK. The CDR3 protein is CASSQYRGTEAFF. CDR3 sequence (DNA): TGTGCCAGCAGCCAATACAGGGGTACTGAAGCTTTCTTT.

V is TRBV30 and J is TRBJ1-1; no definite D call. The CDR3 runs 15 residues. Germline V gene sequence: CDR1 GTSNPN, CDR2 SVGIG (reference sequence). V lost 8 bases and J lost 1, with 20 bases in between. The CDR3 DNA reads TGTGCCGGGAACCTGGGAGGCAGCCGGAACACTGAAGCTTTCTTT. It yields the protein CAGNLGGSRNTEAFF. The full variable domain, completed using reference TRBV30 and TRBJ1-1, is SQTIHQWPATLVQPVGSPLSLECTVEGTSNPNLYWYRQAAGRGLQLLFYSVGIGQISSEVPQNLSASRPQDRQFILSSKKLLLSDSGFYLCAGNLGGSRNTEAFFGQGTRLTVV.

CDR3 nucleotide sequence: TGTGCCAGCAGCGAGGACAGGGTTTACGAAAAACTGTTTTTT. Amino acid sequence: CASSEDRVYEKLFF. The chain couples TRBV2 to TRBJ1-4; TRBD1 agrees at 8 bases. The ends lost 6 bases at V and 8 bases at J; junction bases unmatched: 8. The germline V gene has CDR1 SNHLY and CDR2 FYNNEI. The CDR3 loop spans 14 amino acids.

This rearrangement joins TRBV5-4 to TRBJ1-6, with D maybe TRBD1 (6 bases). V was clipped by 5 bases and J by 0 bases, with 15 bases between them. The germline gives CDR1 SGHNT, CDR2 YYREEE (reference sequence). The CDR3 length is 17 residues. CDR3 sequence reads: CASRDAQGLSYNSPLHF. DNA for the CDR3: TGTGCCAGCAGGGATGCACAGGGCCTCTCCTATAATTCACCCCTCCACTTT. Together with reference TRBV5-4 and TRBJ1-6, the CDR3 gives the full variable domain: ETGVTQSPTHLIKTRGQQVTLRCSSQSGHNTVSWYQQALGQGPQFIFQYYREEENGRGNFPPRFSGLQFPNYSSELNVNALELDDSALYLCASRDAQGLSYNSPLHFGNGTRLTVT.

This chain joins TRBV20-1 and TRBJ1-5; TRBD1 might be the D (5 bases). This CDR3 spans 11 amino acids. CDR1 is DFQATT, CDR2 SNEGSKA, per germline (reference sequence). Trimming stripped 5 bases from V and 14 bases from J, with 16 bases between. For the CDR3, the DNA is TGCAGTGCTGGCGGGACGGGCACCGAGCATTTT. It encodes CSAGGTGTEHF.

This chain links TRBV9 with TRBJ1-3; perhaps TRBD1 as D (5 bases). Germline CDR1 and CDR2: SGDLS and YYNGEE. This CDR3 region has 13 residues. Trimming pared 8 bases from V and 3 bases from J, leaving 12 bases between. The chain's CDR3 is CASRRGVGNTIYF. The CDR3 region has the DNA TGTGCCAGTCGGCGGGGGGTTGGAAACACCATATATTTT.